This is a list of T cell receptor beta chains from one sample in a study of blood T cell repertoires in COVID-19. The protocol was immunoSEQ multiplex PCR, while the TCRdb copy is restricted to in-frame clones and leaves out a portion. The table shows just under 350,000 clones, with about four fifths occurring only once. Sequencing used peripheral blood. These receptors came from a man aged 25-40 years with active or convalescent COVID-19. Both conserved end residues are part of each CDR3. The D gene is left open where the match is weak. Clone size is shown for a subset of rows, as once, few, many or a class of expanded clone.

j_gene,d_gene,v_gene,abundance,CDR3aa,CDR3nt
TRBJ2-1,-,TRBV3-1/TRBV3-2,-,CASSQLPGGPANEQFF,TGTGCCAGCAGCCAACTACCGGGGGGCCCGGCCAATGAGCAGTTCTTC
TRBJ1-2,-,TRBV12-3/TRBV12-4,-,CASSLGRVGGYTF,TGTGCCAGCAGTTTAGGCAGGGTTGGTGGCTACACCTTC
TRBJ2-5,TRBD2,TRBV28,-,CASSPRGGLQETQYF,TGTGCCAGCAGCCCTCGGGGGGGACTACAAGAGACCCAGTACTTC
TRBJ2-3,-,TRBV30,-,CAWSVGGTQYF,TGTGCCTGGAGTGTGGGCGGGACGCAGTATTTT
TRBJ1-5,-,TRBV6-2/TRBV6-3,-,CASSYGTLNQPQHF,TGTGCCAGCAGTTACGGGACACTTAATCAGCCCCAGCATTTT
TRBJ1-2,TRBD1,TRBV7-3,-,CASSNNPIAGGPLDGYTF,TGTGCCAGCAGCAACAACCCGATTGCAGGGGGCCCGTTAGATGGCTACACCTTC
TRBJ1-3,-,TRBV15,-,CATSRDGAAPGNTIYF,TGTGCCACCAGCAGAGATGGGGCGGCACCTGGAAACACCATATATTTT
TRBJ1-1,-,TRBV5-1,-,CASSLGASMNTEAFF,TGCGCCAGCAGCTTGGGGGCCAGCATGAACACTGAAGCTTTCTTT
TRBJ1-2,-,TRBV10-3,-,CAISESQGDYGYTF,TGTGCCATCAGTGAGTCACAGGGAGACTATGGCTACACCTTC
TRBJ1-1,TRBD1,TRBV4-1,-,CASSGTGRNTEAFF,TGCGCCAGCAGCGGGACAGGGAGGAACACTGAAGCTTTCTTT
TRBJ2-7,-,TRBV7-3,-,CASSFLYEQYF,TGTGCCAGCAGCTTTTTATACGAGCAGTACTTC
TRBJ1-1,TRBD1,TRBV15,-,CATSRLDRGTEAFF,TGTGCCACCAGCAGACTCGACAGGGGCACTGAAGCTTTCTTT
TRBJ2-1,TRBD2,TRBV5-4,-,CASILLAGAHNEQFF,TGTGCCAGCATCCTCCTAGCGGGGGCCCACAATGAGCAGTTCTTC
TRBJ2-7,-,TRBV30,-,CAWSPGDEQYF,TGTGCCTGGAGTCCAGGGGACGAGCAGTACTTC
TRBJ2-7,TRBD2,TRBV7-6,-,CASSPLSGSSSYEQYF,TGTGCCAGCAGCCCCCTTAGCGGGAGTTCCTCCTACGAGCAGTACTTC
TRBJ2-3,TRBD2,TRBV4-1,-,CASSQVAGGGDTQYF,TGCGCCAGCAGCCAAGTTGCGGGGGGAGGGGATACGCAGTATTTT
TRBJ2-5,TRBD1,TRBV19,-,CASSLRQGQETQYF,TGTGCCAGTAGTCTGAGACAGGGCCAAGAGACCCAGTACTTC
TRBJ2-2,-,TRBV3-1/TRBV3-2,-,CASRPSPTGRRGTGELFF,TGTGCCAGCAGACCTAGCCCGACAGGGAGGCGAGGCACCGGGGAGCTGTTTTTT
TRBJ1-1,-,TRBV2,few,CASAARVGAFF,TGTGCCAGCGCCGCGAGGGTAGGAGCTTTCTTT
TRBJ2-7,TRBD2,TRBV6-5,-,CASSYLGLAGGEEQYF,TGTGCCAGCAGTTACCTGGGACTAGCGGGAGGAGAGGAGCAGTACTTC
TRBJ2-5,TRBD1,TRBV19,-,CASRPRGQVETQYF,TGTGCCAGTAGACCGAGGGGGCAGGTGGAGACCCAGTACTTC
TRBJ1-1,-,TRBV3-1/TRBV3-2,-,CASSQENIGSEAFF,TGTGCCAGCAGCCAGGAGAACATCGGGAGTGAGGCTTTCTTT
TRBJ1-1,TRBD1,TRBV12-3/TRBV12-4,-,CASTPDRTDEAFF,TGTGCCAGCACCCCGGACAGGACGGATGAAGCTTTCTTT
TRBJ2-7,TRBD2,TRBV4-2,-,CASSQDELAGGLTPYEQYF,TGTGCCAGCAGCCAAGATGAGCTAGCGGGGGGTCTCACACCTTACGAGCAGTACTTC
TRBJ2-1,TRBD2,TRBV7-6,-,CASSYRMREGNEQFF,TGTGCCAGCAGCTACCGGATGCGGGAGGGTAATGAGCAGTTCTTC
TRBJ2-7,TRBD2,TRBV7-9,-,CASSAGGSSYEQYF,TGTGCCAGCAGCGCGGGGGGGAGCTCCTACGAGCAGTACTTC
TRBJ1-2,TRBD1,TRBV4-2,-,CASSQGQNYGYTF,TGTGCCAGCAGCCAGGGACAGAACTATGGCTACACCTTC
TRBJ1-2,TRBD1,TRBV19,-,CASSAMGQKNYGYTF,TGTGCCAGTAGTGCCATGGGACAGAAAAACTATGGCTACACCTTC
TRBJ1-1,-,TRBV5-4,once,CASSLGASGATEAFF,TGTGCCAGCAGCTTGGGGGCGTCCGGTGCCACTGAAGCTTTCTTT
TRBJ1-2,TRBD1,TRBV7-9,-,CASSHGTGQGYTF,TGTGCCAGCAGCCACGGGACAGGGCAAGGCTACACCTTC
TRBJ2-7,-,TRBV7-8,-,CASSSRRANEQYF,TGTGCCAGCAGCTCCCGTCGTGCGAACGAGCAGTACTTC
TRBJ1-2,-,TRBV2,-,CASSDRGTSIYGYTF,TGTGCCAGCAGTGATAGGGGGACATCAATCTATGGCTACACCTTC
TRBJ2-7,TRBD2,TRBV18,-,CASSPRGTSGTYEQYF,TGTGCCAGCTCACCAAGGGGGACTAGCGGTACCTACGAGCAGTACTTC
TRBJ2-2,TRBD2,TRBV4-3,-,CASSHQLAVGAGELFF,TGCGCCAGCAGCCACCAACTAGCGGTGGGAGCCGGGGAGCTGTTTTTT
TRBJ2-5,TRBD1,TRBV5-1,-,CASSLEVRGPQETQYF,TGCGCCAGCAGCTTGGAGGTCAGGGGGCCCCAAGAGACCCAGTACTTC
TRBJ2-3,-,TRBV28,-,CASKIGGGNTDTQYF,TGTGCCAGCAAAATAGGGGGAGGGAACACAGATACGCAGTATTTT
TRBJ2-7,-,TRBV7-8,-,CASSWRADRFKYEQYF,TGTGCCAGCAGCTGGAGAGCGGATAGGTTCAAATACGAGCAGTACTTC
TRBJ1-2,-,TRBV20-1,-,CSALKGDGYTF,TGCAGTGCTCTAAAAGGGGATGGCTACACCTTC
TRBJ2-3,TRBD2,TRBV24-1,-,CATSVGGAGTDTQYF,TGTGCCACCAGTGTCGGGGGGGCTGGCACAGATACGCAGTATTTT
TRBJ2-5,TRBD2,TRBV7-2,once,CASSPPGLAGGGETQYF,TGTGCCAGCAGCCCCCCGGGACTAGCGGGGGGAGGGGAGACCCAGTACTTC
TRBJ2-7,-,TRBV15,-,CATSRGEAYEQYF,TGTGCCACCAGCAGAGGAGAAGCCTACGAGCAGTACTTC
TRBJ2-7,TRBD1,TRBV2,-,CASSVGQIYEQYF,TGTGCCAGCAGTGTGGGACAGATCTACGAGCAGTACTTC
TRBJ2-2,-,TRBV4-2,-,CASSHGGRNTGELFF,TGTGCCAGCAGCCATGGAGGGAGAAATACCGGGGAGCTGTTTTTT
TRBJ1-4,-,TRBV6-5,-,CASRYTGNEKLFF,TGTGCCAGCAGGTATACGGGGAATGAAAAACTGTTTTTT
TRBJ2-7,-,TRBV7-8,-,CASSLAMGASYEQYF,TGTGCCAGCAGCTTAGCGATGGGGGCTTCCTACGAGCAGTACTTC
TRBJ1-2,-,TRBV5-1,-,CASSLGPETAYGYTF,TGCGCCAGCAGCTTGGGCCCCGAAACAGCCTATGGCTACACCTTC
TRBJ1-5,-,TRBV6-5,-,CASMISGWLNQPQHF,TGTGCCAGCATGATATCGGGGTGGTTGAATCAGCCCCAGCATTTT
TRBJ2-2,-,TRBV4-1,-,CASSTNRAYRVRVETGELFF,TGCGCCAGCAGCACCAATCGCGCCTACAGGGTTAGGGTCGAGACCGGGGAGCTGTTTTTT
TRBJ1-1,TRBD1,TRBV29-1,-,CSVVPLTGDTEAFF,TGCAGCGTTGTACCCCTGACAGGGGACACTGAAGCTTTCTTT
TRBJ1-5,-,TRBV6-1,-,CASSEVGANQPQHF,TGTGCCAGCAGTGAAGTTGGAGCTAATCAGCCCCAGCATTTT
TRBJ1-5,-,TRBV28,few,CASIPGAGMTNQPQHF,TGTGCCAGCATCCCTGGGGCAGGGATGACCAATCAGCCCCAGCATTTT